These 32 T cell receptor beta chains came from one sample sequenced in a study of OX40 agonist ivuxolimab in advanced cancers. Sequencing used immunoSEQ multiplex PCR; TCRdb keeps in-frame clones, though not all of them. The sample contains tens of thousands of clones, 70% to 90% of which appear only once. The sample here was CD4+ or CD8+ T cells sorted from blood, taken in a trial of the OX40 agonist ivuxolimab. The origin of the receptors is an adult with an advanced solid tumor such as melanoma, head and neck, liver or kidney cancer.

The chain uses TRBV19 and TRBJ1-4, with D hard to call. The ends were cut back, 7 bases at V and 8 bases at J, with 14 bases in the middle. The germline gives CDR1 LNHDA, CDR2 SQIVND (reference sequence). The CDR3 spans 13 residues. The CDR3 region is CASKRRPVEKLFF. CDR3 DNA sequence: TGTGCCAGTAAGAGGAGGCCGGTCGAAAAACTGTTTTTT.

V gene TRBV6-1 combines with J gene TRBJ2-2; D is unclear. This CDR3 is built from 16 residues. V was shortened by 0 bases and J by 7 bases, with 15 bases between the two germline ends. CDR1 and CDR2 from the germline V gene are MNHNS and SASEGT. The CDR3 sequence: CASSEAGPAIFGELFF. The CDR3 coding sequence is TGTGCCAGCAGTGAAGCCGGGCCGGCGATATTCGGGGAGCTGTTTTTT.

The rearrangement joins TRBV10-3 to TRBJ1-2; 7 nucleotides line up with TRBD1. The germline V gene encodes CDR1 ENHRY and CDR2 SYGVKD. V lost 2 bases and J lost 4; bases outside the gene matches: 7. The CDR3 spans 15 residues. The CDR3 sequence is CAISERQGVPYGYTF. In DNA, the CDR3 is TGTGCCATCAGTGAGCGGCAGGGGGTTCCCTATGGCTACACCTTC.

The V gene is TRBV7-9, the J gene TRBJ2-1; 8 bases fit TRBD2. Looked up from germline, CDR1 is SEHNR and CDR2 is FQNEAQ (reference sequence). The CDR3 contains 13 residues. Trimming removed 7 bases from V and 3 bases from J; junction bases left unmatched: 2. The CDR3: CASTGGNYNEQFF. CDR3 in DNA: TGTGCCAGCACGGGGGGGAACTACAATGAGCAGTTCTTC.

The V and J genes are TRBV19 and TRBJ2-7; 9 nucleotides align to TRBD2. V dropped 10 bases and J dropped 8; count of bases not matched to a gene: 12. The CDR3 is made up of 13 amino acids. In germline, CDR1 is LNHDA, CDR2 SQIVND (reference sequence). The CDR3 here is CATRRTSAEKQYF. In nucleotides, the CDR3 is TGTGCCACTCGGAGGACTAGCGCGGAAAAGCAGTACTTC.

On this clone: Other DNA sequences within the sample encode an identical CDR3. The CDR3 here is CASSVGGSGANVLTF. As DNA, the CDR3 is TGTGCCAGCAGCGTAGGGGGGTCTGGGGCCAACGTCCTGACTTTC. The V and J genes are TRBV9 and TRBJ2-6; D might be TRBD1 or TRBD2, each matching 5 bases. The CDR3 totals 15 residues. Trimming stripped 0 bases from V and 1 base from J, with 5 bases between. Germline loops: CDR1 SGDLS, CDR2 YYNGEE.

This chain joins TRBV11-3 and TRBJ2-1; D gene uncertain. In germline, CDR1 is SGHNT, CDR2 YENEEA. Between the trimmed V and J ends, which lost 0 bases and 8 bases, there was a span of 5 bases. The CDR3 length is 12 residues. The CDR3 bases are TGTGCCAGCAGCTTAGATAATTATGAGCAGTTCTTC. It translates to CASSLDNYEQFF.

The chain joins TRBV27 to TRBJ1-1; D possibly corresponds to TRBD1 (6 bases). V was trimmed by 10 bases and J by 5 bases, leaving 17 bases between them. Germline V gene sequence: CDR1 MNHEY, CDR2 SMNVEV (reference sequence). CDR3 length: 13 amino acids. Written as DNA, the CDR3 is TGTGCCACCGCGACAGGTTGGGCGACTGAAGCTTTCTTT. This encodes CATATGWATEAFF.

V is TRBV5-1 and J is TRBJ1-2; possibly TRBD1 for D (6 bases). The V gene lost 4 bases and the J gene lost 4 bases, with 17 bases spanning the gap. The germline gives CDR1 SGHRS, CDR2 YFSETQ. The CDR3 loop spans 15 amino acids. The CDR3: CASSVTGDVGYGYTF. The CDR3 DNA follows: TGCGCCAGCAGCGTGACAGGTGACGTTGGCTATGGCTACACCTTC.

This clone was seen once. This chain connects TRBV7-9 to TRBJ2-1; 13 bases fit TRBD2. The junction had 4 bases not matched to a gene; V was cut back by 5 bases and J by 0 bases. The germline gives CDR1 SEHNR, CDR2 FQNEAQ (reference sequence). The CDR3 has 17 residues. Written as DNA, the CDR3 is TGTGCCAGCAGCAAGACTAGCGGGGGGAGCTCCTACAATGAGCAGTTCTTC. This codes for CASSKTSGGSSYNEQFF. The entire variable domain, with the rest obtained from reference TRBV7-9 and TRBJ2-1, is as follows: DTGVSQNPRHKITKRGQNVTFRCDPISEHNRLYWYRQTLGQGPEFLTYFQNEAQLEKSRLLSDRFSAERPKGSFSTLEIQRTEQGDSAMYLCASSKTSGGSSYNEQFFGPGTRLTVL.

The chain couples TRBV6-6 to TRBJ1-5; possible D gene TRBD1, 5 bases. The ends were cut back, 5 bases at V and 7 bases at J, with 21 bases in the middle. CDR1 and CDR2 (germline): MNHNY, SVGAGI (reference sequence). This CDR3 has 16 residues. The CDR3 sequence: CASSLASGGYDQPQHF. Written as DNA, the CDR3 is TGTGCCAGCAGTCTGGCGTCCGGGGGTTACGACCAGCCCCAGCATTTT.

The gene calls are TRBV7-3 and TRBJ1-6; D not certain. The CDR3 covers 13 residues. Looked up from germline, CDR1 is SGHTA and CDR2 is FQGTGA. Trimming cost V 1 base and J 7 bases, with 5 bases left between them. CDR3: CASSLNPNSPLHF. The DNA of the CDR3 is TGTGCCAGCAGCTTAAACCCCAATTCACCCCTCCACTTT.

This chain connects TRBV2 to TRBJ1-3, with D possibly TRBD1 on 5 matching bases. V was trimmed by 5 bases and J by 10 bases, leaving 21 bases between them. Germline V gene data show CDR1 as SNHLY and CDR2 as FYNNEI. The CDR3 is 15 residues long. CDR3 DNA sequence: TGTGCCAGCAGTTATACAGGCGGGGAGTATGGGACCATATATTTT. Protein product: CASSYTGGEYGTIYF.

The chain carries TRBV7-3 and TRBJ1-1, with a possible D match to TRBD1 (5 bases). V was shortened by 5 bases and J by 1 base, with 14 bases between the two germline ends. Germline V gives CDR1 SGHTA, CDR2 FQGTGA. The CDR3 length is 15 residues. In DNA, the CDR3 is TGTGCCAGCAGCCCCATGGGGACCGAGAACACTGAAGCTTTCTTT. This sequence encodes CASSPMGTENTEAFF. Based on the CDR3 plus reference TRBV7-3 and TRBJ1-1, the full variable domain is GAGVSQTPSNKVTEKGKYVELRCDPISGHTALYWYRQSLGQGPEFLIYFQGTGAADDSGLPNDRFFAVRPEGSVSTLKIQRTERGDSAVYLCASSPMGTENTEAFFGQGTRLTVV.

This clone was counted once. The chain combines TRBV4-1 with TRBJ1-2, with TRBD1 identical over 7 bases. Losses at the gene ends were 4 bases for V and 2 bases for J; bases not matched to a gene: 7. The CDR3 contains 15 residues. CDR1 and CDR2 from the germline V gene are MGHRA and YSYEKL. CDR3 DNA sequence: TGCGCCAGCAGCCCTGACCCGGACAGGAACTATGGCTACACCTTC. It translates to CASSPDPDRNYGYTF.

V and J are TRBV13 and TRBJ2-7; weak D call: TRBD1 (6 bases). V dropped 3 bases and J dropped 2 bases, with 11 bases sitting between them. The CDR3 is 14 residues long. CDR1 and CDR2 from the germline V gene are PRHDT and FYEKMQ (reference sequence). The CDR3 is CASSFGKGAYEQYF. For the CDR3, the DNA is TGTGCCAGCAGCTTCGGTAAGGGGGCCTACGAGCAGTACTTC.

The chain employs TRBV15 and TRBJ1-1; D gene unclear. Germline V gene lookup returns CDR1 LNHNV and CDR2 YYDKDF (reference sequence). The CDR3 is 13 amino acids. Trimming shortened V by 1 base and J by 1 base, and 4 bases separated the two germline ends. CDR3 coding DNA: TGTGCCACCAGCAGAGCCAGGAACACTGAAGCTTTCTTT. Translated: CATSRARNTEAFF.

This clone was recorded only once. The chain is built from TRBV5-1 and TRBJ1-2, with D possibly TRBD1 on 5 matching bases. Germline CDR1 reads SGHRS; CDR2 reads YFSETQ. This CDR3 has 14 amino acids. V lost 4 bases and J 4 bases, leaving 14 bases between the germline ends. The CDR3 DNA follows: TGCGCCAGCAGCGAAGAAGACAGCCTCTATGGCTACACCTTC. Encoded protein: CASSEEDSLYGYTF.

This chain uses TRBV19 with TRBJ2-7; D perhaps matches TRBD1 (6 bases). The ends were cut back, 7 bases at V and 4 bases at J, with 17 bases in the middle. The CDR3 sequence is 14 residues long. Germline V lookup: CDR1 LNHDA, CDR2 SQIVND (reference sequence). The CDR3 loop reads CASTTSTGDYEQYF. CDR3 bases: TGTGCCAGTACTACCTCGACAGGTGATTACGAGCAGTACTTC.

The rearrangement links TRBV5-6 to TRBJ2-2; D call uncertain. V was pared by 3 bases and J by 4 bases, with 7 bases between. The CDR3 consists of 13 residues. The germline CDR1 and CDR2 sequences are SGHDT and YYEEEE. The CDR3: CASSSTVTGELFF. The CDR3 DNA reads TGTGCCAGCAGCTCGACTGTCACCGGGGAGCTGTTTTTT.

By share of the sample, this clone is medium-sized (0.01 to 0.1%). The chain links TRBV7-8 to TRBJ1-1, with a tentative D call TRBD1 (6 bases). The CDR3 spans 14 residues. The V and J ends lost 5 bases and 4 bases respectively, with 14 bases between them. CDR1 and CDR2 from the germline V gene are SGHVS and FQNEAQ. The CDR3 sequence: CASSLGGTGTEAFF. CDR3 nucleotide sequence: TGTGCCAGCAGCCTAGGGGGTACAGGCACTGAAGCTTTCTTT. Full variable domain (missing parts from reference TRBV7-8 and TRBJ1-1): GAGVSQSPRYKVAKRGQDVALRCDPISGHVSLFWYQQALGQGPEFLTYFQNEAQLDKSGLPSDRFFAERPEGSVSTLKIQRTQQEDSAVYLCASSLGGTGTEAFFGQGTRLTVV.

The CDR3 here is CASSLGPNTEAFF. The CDR3 DNA sequence: TGTGCCAGCAGCCTGGGACCTAACACTGAAGCTTTCTTT. The rearrangement joins TRBV5-4 to TRBJ1-1; TRBD1 is a possible D gene (5 bases). Per germline, CDR1 SGHNT and CDR2 YYREEE (reference sequence). The CDR3 totals 13 residues. Trimming pared 4 bases from V and 2 bases from J, leaving 9 bases between.

V is TRBV6-1 and J is TRBJ1-4; weak D call: TRBD1 (6 bases). Germline-derived CDR1 and CDR2 are MNHNS and SASEGT. The V end was cut by 1 base, the J end by 8 bases, with 14 bases between. The CDR3 runs to 15 residues. CDR3 region: CASSEGQELEEKLFF. CDR3 in DNA: TGTGCCAGCAGTGAAGGACAGGAGTTAGAAGAAAAACTGTTTTTT.

The genes are TRBV2 and TRBJ1-2; TRBD1 agrees at 10 bases. The CDR3 loop spans 15 amino acids. The V gene end was trimmed by 6 bases and the J gene end by 3 bases; junction bases not matched to a gene: 7. Per germline, CDR1 SNHLY and CDR2 FYNNEI. The CDR3 bases are TGTGCCAGCAGCGCACTCGGGACAGGGGACTATGGCTACACCTTC. It specifies CASSALGTGDYGYTF.

The rearrangement uses TRBV27 and TRBJ2-3; TRBD2 aligns across 12 bases. The V and J ends lost 1 base and 3 bases, in that order; junction bases with no gene match: 5. This CDR3 spans 17 amino acids. CDR1 is MNHEY and CDR2 is SMNVEV in the germline V gene (reference sequence). CDR3 in amino acids: CASSLLRLAGVTDTQYF. The CDR3 DNA sequence: TGTGCCAGCAGTTTATTGAGACTAGCGGGAGTTACAGATACGCAGTATTTT.

V and J are TRBV5-1 and TRBJ2-7; 8 bases are a match to TRBD2. CDR1 SGHRS and CDR2 YFSETQ come from the germline V gene. V gave up 3 bases and J gave up 0 bases; unmatched junction bases: 8. The CDR3 loop spans 16 amino acids. CDR3 in DNA: TGCGCCAGCAGCTCTACCTCCGGGACTAGCTCCTACGAGCAGTACTTC. This sequence encodes CASSSTSGTSSYEQYF.

This rearrangement joins TRBV19 to TRBJ1-2; D unclear. The CDR3 runs to 14 residues. Trimming pared 5 bases from V and 4 bases from J, leaving 14 bases between. Germline CDR1 reads LNHDA; CDR2 reads SQIVND (reference sequence). The CDR3 loop reads CASSEAAQAYGYTF. Here the CDR3 DNA reads TGTGCCAGTAGTGAAGCCGCTCAGGCCTATGGCTACACCTTC.

CDR3 coding DNA: TGTGCCAGCAGCGAGGGACAGACTGTCTATGGCTACACCTTC. It codes for CASSEGQTVYGYTF. This chain uses TRBV9 with TRBJ1-2; 7 nucleotides align to TRBD1. Germline V gene data show CDR1 as SGDLS and CDR2 as YYNGEE. After removal of 3 bases from V and 4 bases from J, the junction contained 6 bases not matched to a gene. This CDR3 has 14 residues.

This chain uses TRBV28 with TRBJ2-7; D gene ambiguous. The ends were cut back, 2 bases at V and 7 bases at J, with 6 bases in the middle. This CDR3 has 11 residues. Germline V gene sequence: CDR1 MDHEN, CDR2 SYDVKM. This chain's CDR3 is CASSLTWEQYF. The CDR3 bases are TGTGCCAGCAGTTTAACTTGGGAGCAGTACTTC. The variable domain in full, with the rest retrieved from reference TRBV28 and TRBJ2-7, is DVKVTQSSRYLVKRTGEKVFLECVQDMDHENMFWYRQDPGLGLRLIYFSYDVKMKEKGDIPEGYSVSREKKERFSLILESASTNQTSMYLCASSLTWEQYFGPGTRLTVT.

The rearrangement links TRBV2 to TRBJ1-2, with D hard to call. Trimming took 9 bases from V and 8 from J, leaving 16 bases between them. CDR3 length: 12 amino acids. Germline CDR1 SNHLY, CDR2 FYNNEI. This CDR3 is CASTARVEGYTF. The CDR3 region has the DNA TGTGCCAGTACAGCTAGGGTGGAAGGCTACACCTTC. Drawing the rest from reference TRBV2 and TRBJ1-2, the complete variable domain is EPEVTQTPSHQVTQMGQEVILRCVPISNHLYFYWYRQILGQKVEFLVSFYNNEISEKSEIFDDQFSVERPDGSNFTLKIRSTKLEDSAMYFCASTARVEGYTFGSGTRLTVV.

The chain carries TRBV27 and TRBJ2-1, with 10 bases that match TRBD2. Looked up from germline, CDR1 is MNHEY and CDR2 is SMNVEV (reference sequence). The junction had 6 bases not matched to a gene; V was cut back by 6 bases and J by 4 bases. The CDR3 length is 15 residues. CDR3 nucleotides: TGTGCCAGCAGCACACTAGCGGGACCGTACAATGAGCAGTTCTTC. Amino acid sequence: CASSTLAGPYNEQFF.

The chain employs TRBV7-9 and TRBJ2-7; D remains unclear. The CDR3 runs to 15 residues. V lost 5 bases, J lost 0 bases, and 14 bases lay in between. Germline-derived CDR1 and CDR2 are SEHNR and FQNEAQ (reference sequence). The CDR3 loop is CASSPQGQVSYEQYF. DNA for the CDR3: TGTGCCAGCAGCCCCCAAGGCCAGGTCTCCTACGAGCAGTACTTC.